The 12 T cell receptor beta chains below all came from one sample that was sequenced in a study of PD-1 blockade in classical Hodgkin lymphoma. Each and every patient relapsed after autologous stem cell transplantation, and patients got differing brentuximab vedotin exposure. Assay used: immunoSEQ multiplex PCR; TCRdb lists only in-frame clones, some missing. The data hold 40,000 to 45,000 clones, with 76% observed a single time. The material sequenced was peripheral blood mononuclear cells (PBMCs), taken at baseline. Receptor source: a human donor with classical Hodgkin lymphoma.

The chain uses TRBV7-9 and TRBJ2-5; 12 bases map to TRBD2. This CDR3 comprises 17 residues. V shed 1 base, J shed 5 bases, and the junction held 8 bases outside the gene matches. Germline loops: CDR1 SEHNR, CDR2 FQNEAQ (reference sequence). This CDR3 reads CASSLGGTSGLRETQYF. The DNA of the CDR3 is TGTGCCAGCAGCTTAGGGGGGACTAGCGGGCTAAGGGAGACCCAGTACTTC.

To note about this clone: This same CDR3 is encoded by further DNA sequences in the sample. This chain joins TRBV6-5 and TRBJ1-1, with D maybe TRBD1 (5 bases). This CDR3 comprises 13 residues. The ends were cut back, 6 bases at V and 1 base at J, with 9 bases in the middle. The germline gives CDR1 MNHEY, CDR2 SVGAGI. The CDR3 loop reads CASSPTGNTEAFF. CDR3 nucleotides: TGTGCCAGCAGCCCTACAGGGAACACTGAAGCTTTCTTT.

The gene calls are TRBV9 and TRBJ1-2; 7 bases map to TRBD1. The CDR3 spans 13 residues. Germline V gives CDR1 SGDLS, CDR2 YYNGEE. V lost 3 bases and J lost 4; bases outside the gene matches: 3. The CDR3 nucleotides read TGTGCCAGCAGCGACCGGACAGGCTATGGCTACACCTTC. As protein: CASSDRTGYGYTF.

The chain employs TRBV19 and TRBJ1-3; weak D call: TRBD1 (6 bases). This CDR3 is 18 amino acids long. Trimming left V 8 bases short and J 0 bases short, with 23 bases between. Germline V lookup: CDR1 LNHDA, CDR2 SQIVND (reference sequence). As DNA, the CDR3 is TGTGCCAGTTCCCCCTGGGGGCGCCCCGTATTCTCTGGAAACACCATATATTTT. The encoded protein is CASSPWGRPVFSGNTIYF. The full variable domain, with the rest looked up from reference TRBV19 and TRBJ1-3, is DGGITQSPKYLFRKEGQNVTLSCEQNLNHDAMYWYRQDPGQGLRLIYYSQIVNDFQKGDIAEGYSVSREKKESFPLTVTSAQKNPTAFYLCASSPWGRPVFSGNTIYFGEGSWLTVV.

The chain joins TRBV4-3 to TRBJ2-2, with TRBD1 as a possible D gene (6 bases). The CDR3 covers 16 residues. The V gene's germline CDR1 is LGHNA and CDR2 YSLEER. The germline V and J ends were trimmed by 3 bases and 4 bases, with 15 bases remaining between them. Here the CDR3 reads CASSQGTGPGTGELFF. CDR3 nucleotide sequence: TGCGCCAGCAGCCAGGGAACAGGGCCGGGCACCGGGGAGCTGTTTTTT.

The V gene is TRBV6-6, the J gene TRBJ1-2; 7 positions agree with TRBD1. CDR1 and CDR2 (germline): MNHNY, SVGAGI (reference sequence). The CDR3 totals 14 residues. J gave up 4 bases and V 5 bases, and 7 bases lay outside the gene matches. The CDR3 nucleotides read TGTGCCAGCAGTCCCCCCCGGGACAGCTATGGCTACACCTTC. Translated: CASSPPRDSYGYTF.

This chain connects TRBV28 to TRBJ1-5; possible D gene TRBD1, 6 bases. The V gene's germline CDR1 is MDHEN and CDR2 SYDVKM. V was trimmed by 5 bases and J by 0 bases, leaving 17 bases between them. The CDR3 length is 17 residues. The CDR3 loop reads CASSLSMGAYSNQPQHF. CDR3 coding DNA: TGTGCCAGCAGTCTGTCGATGGGGGCATATAGCAATCAGCCCCAGCATTTT.

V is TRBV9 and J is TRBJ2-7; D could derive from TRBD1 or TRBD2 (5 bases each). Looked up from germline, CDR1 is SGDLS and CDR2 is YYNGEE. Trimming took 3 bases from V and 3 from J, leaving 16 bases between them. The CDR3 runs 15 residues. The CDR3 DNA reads TGTGCCAGCAGCGCCCGAGGGGTAGAAGGCTACGAGCAGTACTTC. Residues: CASSARGVEGYEQYF.

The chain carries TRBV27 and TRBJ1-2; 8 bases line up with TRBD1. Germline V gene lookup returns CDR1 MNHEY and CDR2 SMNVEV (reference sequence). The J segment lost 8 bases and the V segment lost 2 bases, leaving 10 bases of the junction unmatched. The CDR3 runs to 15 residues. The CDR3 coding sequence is TGTGCCAGCAGTTTAAAGCCAGGGGGCGCGGGAGGCTACACCTTC. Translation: CASSLKPGGAGGYTF.

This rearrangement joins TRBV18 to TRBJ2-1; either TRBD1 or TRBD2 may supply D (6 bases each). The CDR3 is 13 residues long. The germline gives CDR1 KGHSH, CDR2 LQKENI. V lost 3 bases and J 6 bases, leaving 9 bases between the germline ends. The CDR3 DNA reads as TGTGCCAGCTCACCTGGAGGGGGCAATGAGCAGTTCTTC. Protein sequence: CASSPGGGNEQFF.

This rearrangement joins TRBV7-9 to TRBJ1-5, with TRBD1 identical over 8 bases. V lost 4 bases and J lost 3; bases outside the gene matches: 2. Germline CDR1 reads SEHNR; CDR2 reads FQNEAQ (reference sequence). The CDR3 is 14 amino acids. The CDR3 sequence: CASSSDRDNQPQHF. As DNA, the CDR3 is TGTGCCAGCAGCTCGGACAGGGACAATCAGCCCCAGCATTTT.

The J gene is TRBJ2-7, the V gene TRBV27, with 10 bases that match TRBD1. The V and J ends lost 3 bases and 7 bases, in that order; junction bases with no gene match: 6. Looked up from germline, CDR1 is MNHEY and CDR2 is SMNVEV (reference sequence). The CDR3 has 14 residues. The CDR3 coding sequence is TGTGCCAGCAGTTTGGGACAGGGGAAAAGAGAGCAGTACTTC. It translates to CASSLGQGKREQYF.